This passage covers 19 T cell receptor beta chains from one sample sequenced in a study of blood T cells in healthy people across ages. A second 7 to 11 cycle PCR used barcoded and J-beta primers. One entry per CDR3 protein, called by TCRdb with MiXCR from the 5' RACE reads. The table includes under 800,000 distinct CDR3 sequences, about 40% detected once. The sample comprised blood. These receptors came from a woman aged 60-75 years in good health.

This clonotype was seen repeatedly, ten times or more. The V and J genes are TRBV5-1 and TRBJ2-3; D is uncertain. The CDR3 totals 13 residues. Germline-derived CDR1 and CDR2 are SGHRS and YFSETQ. V lost 1 base and J 0 bases, leaving 3 bases between the germline ends. CDR3 in amino acids: CASSLSSTDTQYF. CDR3 DNA: TGCGCCAGCAGCTTGAGTAGCACAGATACGCAGTATTTT.

This chain uses TRBV5-6 with TRBJ2-3, with D possibly matching TRBD2 (6 bases). CDR3 length: 14 residues. Trimming left V 0 bases short and J 3 bases short, with 8 bases between. Germline values: CDR1 SGHDT, CDR2 YYEEEE. CDR3 bases: TGTGCCAGCAGCTTGGGGGACTTAACAGATACGCAGTATTTT. It specifies CASSLGDLTDTQYF.

This rearrangement joins TRBV25-1 to TRBJ2-7; 7 bases are shared with TRBD1. Germline V gene data show CDR1 as MGHDK and CDR2 as SYGVNS. V lost 9 bases to trimming and J lost 7 bases; unmatched junction nucleotides: 9. This CDR3 is 12 amino acids long. The CDR3 DNA is TGTGCCAGTGGGGACAGCTACAATGAGCAGTACTTC. Protein: CASGDSYNEQYF.

The chain is built from TRBV10-3 and TRBJ1-2; perhaps TRBD1 as D (6 bases). The CDR3 runs to 16 residues. Trimming took 6 bases from V and 3 from J, leaving 20 bases between them. In germline, CDR1 is ENHRY, CDR2 SYGVKD. CDR3 loop: CAIRKEGKDSYYGYTF. CDR3 coding DNA: TGTGCCATCAGGAAGGAGGGGAAGGACAGCTACTATGGCTACACCTTC.

This clonotype was seen a single time. The J gene is TRBJ1-2, the V gene TRBV20-1; a possible D gene is TRBD1 (6 bases). Looked up from germline, CDR1 is DFQATT and CDR2 is SNEGSKA (reference sequence). V lost 0 bases to trimming and J lost 6 bases, with 29 bases between them. This CDR3 region has 19 residues. CDR3 in amino acids: CSARDRTGTSPTAVNGYTF. CDR3 nucleotides: TGCAGTGCTAGAGACCGAACAGGGACCAGTCCCACGGCCGTTAATGGCTACACCTTC.

The chain couples TRBV6-5 to TRBJ2-3; TRBD2 is a possible D gene (6 bases). V was shortened by 0 bases and J by 3 bases, with 10 bases between the two germline ends. The CDR3 length is 15 residues. The germline V gene has CDR1 MNHEY and CDR2 SVGAGI. CDR3 sequence: CASSYSGGDTDTQYF. CDR3 DNA sequence: TGTGCCAGCAGTTACTCGGGGGGAGATACAGATACGCAGTATTTT.

This chain links TRBV7-9 with TRBJ2-1, with 14 bases that match TRBD2. Unmatched junction bases numbered 11, after V lost 6 bases and J lost 7 bases. The CDR3 covers 17 residues. Germline V gene lookup returns CDR1 SEHNR and CDR2 FQNEAQ (reference sequence). CDR3 residues: CASREYGTSGSINEQFF. The CDR3 DNA reads TGTGCCAGCAGGGAGTATGGGACTAGCGGGAGCATTAATGAGCAGTTCTTC.

This clonotype turned up a few times. J is TRBJ2-1 and V is TRBV28; D possibly uses TRBD1 or TRBD2 (6 bases each). Germline V gene data show CDR1 as MDHEN and CDR2 as SYDVKM. The V end lost 3 bases, the J end lost 5 bases, and 14 bases lay between the germline ends. The CDR3 runs 15 residues. The CDR3 DNA follows: TGTGCCAGCAGTTTGGGGGCTAGCGCAGACAATGAGCAGTTCTTC. It translates to CASSLGASADNEQFF.

This clonotype was seen only a few times. This chain uses TRBV6-5 with TRBJ2-5; maybe TRBD2 (6 bases). The CDR3 runs to 12 residues. V lost 10 bases and J 11 bases, leaving 20 bases between the germline ends. Germline V lookup: CDR1 MNHEY, CDR2 SVGAGI. The CDR3 protein is CATAGTVAQQYF. DNA of the CDR3: TGTGCCACTGCGGGGACGGTGGCGCAGCAGTACTTC.

The chain has TRBV7-2 and TRBJ2-1; D gene uncertain. Judging by the DNA end, TRBJ2-7 fits better; the J call may be wrong. Germline-derived CDR1 and CDR2 are SGHTA and FQGNSA. This CDR3 comprises 16 residues. The CDR3 region is CASSLVGGSSYNEQYF. The CDR3, as DNA: TGTGCCAGCAGCCTTGTTGGTGGGTCCTCCTACAATGAGCAGTACTTC.

A few counts support this clonotype. The chain carries TRBV4-2 and TRBJ2-2, with D perhaps matching TRBD1 (5 bases). The germline V gene has CDR1 LGHNA and CDR2 YNFKEQ. V lost 6 bases, J lost 3 bases, and 17 bases lay in between. CDR3 size: 16 residues. Here the CDR3 reads CASRTDLGRDTGELFF. CDR3 sequence (DNA): TGTGCCAGCAGAACAGACTTGGGGCGTGACACCGGGGAGCTGTTTTTT.

The chain employs TRBV6-4 and TRBJ2-1; D remains unclear. The J call may be mistaken, given a closer DNA end match to TRBJ2-7. This CDR3 is 13 amino acids long. Looked up from germline, CDR1 is MRHNA and CDR2 is SNTAGT. CDR3 region: CASSFDIYNEQYF. Written as DNA, the CDR3 is TGTGCCAGCAGCTTTGACATTTACAATGAGCAGTACTTC.

Here the CDR3 DNA reads TGTGCCAGCAGTCAAGGTGGGGCCACTAACTATGGCTACACCTTC. Encoded protein: CASSQGGATNYGYTF. V gene TRBV28 combines with J gene TRBJ1-2, with D maybe TRBD1 (5 bases). CDR3 length: 15 amino acids. The V gene's germline CDR1 is MDHEN and CDR2 SYDVKM. V dropped 5 bases and J dropped 0 bases, with 13 bases sitting between them.

The table lists this clonotype with a count of one. The chain links TRBV20-1 to TRBJ2-1; perhaps TRBD1 as D (5 bases). The germline V gene encodes CDR1 DFQATT and CDR2 SNEGSKA (reference sequence). This CDR3 is 15 amino acids long. Trimming left V 0 bases short and J 8 bases short, with 17 bases between. CDR3 nucleotide sequence: TGCAGTGCTAGAGATGCAGGGAAGAGCGTGGATGAGCAGTTCTTC. The encoded protein is CSARDAGKSVDEQFF.

A single count supports this clonotype. This chain connects TRBV7-6 to TRBJ1-1, with 7 nucleotides matching TRBD1. In germline, CDR1 is SGHVS, CDR2 FNYEAQ. The CDR3 loop spans 18 amino acids. The J segment lost 2 bases and the V segment lost 2 bases, leaving 14 bases of the junction unmatched. CDR3 sequence: CASSLYPKGGGVNTEAFF. CDR3 bases: TGTGCCAGCAGCTTATACCCGAAGGGAGGGGGCGTCAACACTGAAGCTTTCTTT.

This clonotype was counted between two and nine times. The V call is TRBV9, the J call TRBJ1-2; TRBD1 is a possible D gene (6 bases). This CDR3 comprises 15 residues. V was pared by 3 bases and J by 3 bases, with 15 bases between. Germline CDR1 is SGDLS and CDR2 is YYNGEE. The CDR3 loop is CASSGPNREHYGYTF. The CDR3 DNA reads TGTGCCAGCAGCGGACCCAACAGGGAGCACTATGGCTACACCTTC.

In this sample, this clonotype turned up a few times. The chain links TRBV18 to TRBJ2-7, with 9 bases fitting TRBD2. V shed 3 bases, J shed 5 bases, and the junction held 8 bases outside the gene matches. The CDR3 covers 15 residues. Germline CDR1 KGHSH, CDR2 LQKENI. CDR3 protein: CASSPLAGALHEQYF. CDR3 DNA: TGTGCCAGCTCACCTTTAGCGGGAGCGCTACACGAGCAGTACTTC.

This clonotype was picked up a small number of times. The chain carries TRBV29-1 and TRBJ2-1, with TRBD2 identical over 8 bases. Per germline, CDR1 SQVTM and CDR2 ANQGSEA. The V gene end was trimmed by 2 bases and the J gene end by 2 bases; junction bases not matched to a gene: 5. This CDR3 region has 15 residues. CDR3 sequence (DNA): TGCAGCGTTGAAAGCGGGAGTTCCCCCTACAATGAGCAGTTCTTC. This sequence encodes CSVESGSSPYNEQFF.

This clonotype showed up just a few times. V is TRBV19 and J is TRBJ2-3; the match to TRBD1 covers 9 bases. With 9 bases clipped from V and 0 bases from J, the junction kept 7 bases outside the gene matches. The CDR3 runs to 15 residues. CDR1 and CDR2 from the germline V gene are LNHDA and SQIVND (reference sequence). The CDR3 region is CASTKQGASTDTQYF. The CDR3 DNA reads as TGTGCCAGCACCAAACAGGGGGCCAGCACAGATACGCAGTATTTT.